This T cell receptor (beta chain) was obtained from a study of T cell responses to AZD1222 COVID-19 vaccine. The study's findings and limits: The donor cohort was predominantly white British with a female majority, and clonal diversity may have been underestimated.

In the case of this clone: Its cognate antigen is unknown.

This table comes from immunoSEQ multiplex PCR, and its TCRdb copy is limited to in-frame clones, with some not included. The sample holds 130,000 or so clones, 93% seen once. The CDR3 covers 16 residues. The V and J ends lost 4 bases and 1 base, in that order; junction bases with no gene match: 7. Germline V lookup: CDR1 MNHEY, CDR2 SVGAGI. Source: peripheral blood, taken on day 0 of AZD1222 vaccination. J is TRBJ2-3 and V is TRBV6-5, with TRBD2 identical over 8 bases. This clonotype originated in an adult in good health. In DNA, the CDR3 is TGTGCCAGCAGTTCCATAGCGGGGACCCGCACAGATACGCAGTATTTT. Translated, it gives CASSSIAGTRTDTQYF.